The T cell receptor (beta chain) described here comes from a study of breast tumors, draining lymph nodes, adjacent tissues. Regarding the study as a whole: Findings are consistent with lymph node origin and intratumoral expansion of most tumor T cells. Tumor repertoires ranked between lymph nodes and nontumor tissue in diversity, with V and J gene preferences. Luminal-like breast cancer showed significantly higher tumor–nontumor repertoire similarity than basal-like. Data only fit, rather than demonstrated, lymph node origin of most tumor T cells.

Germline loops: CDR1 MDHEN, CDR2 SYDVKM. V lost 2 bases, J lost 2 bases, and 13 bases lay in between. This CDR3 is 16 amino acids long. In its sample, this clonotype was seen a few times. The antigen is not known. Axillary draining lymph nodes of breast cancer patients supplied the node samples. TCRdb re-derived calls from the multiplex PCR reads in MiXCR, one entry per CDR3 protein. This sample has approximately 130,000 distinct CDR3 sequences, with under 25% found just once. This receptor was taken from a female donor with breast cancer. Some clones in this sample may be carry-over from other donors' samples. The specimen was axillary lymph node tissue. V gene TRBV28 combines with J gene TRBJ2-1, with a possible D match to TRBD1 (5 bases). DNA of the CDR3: TGTGCCAGCAGTTTAGTCAGGGAAGTAGCCTACAATGAGCAGTTCTTC. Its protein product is CASSLVREVAYNEQFF.